What follows describes a single T cell receptor beta chain. Its antigen is as yet unknown. Here immunoSEQ multiplex PCR was the method, and the copy in TCRdb shows in-frame clones only, minus some. The sample yields some 45,000 clones, 75% to 85% seen once. Germline CDR1 SGHTA, CDR2 FQGNSA. Trimming shortened V by 5 bases and J by 5 bases, and 13 bases separated the two germline ends. This CDR3 is 13 amino acids long. This sample was taken from a study of a mutant IDH1 vaccine in newly diagnosed glioma. Study at large: Receipt of radiotherapy, temozolomide, or both preceded the study, and most received both. Scheduled at week 35, visit V12 preceded visit V13, held at week 47.

Time point here: week 35, safety follow-up. The vaccine gave 300 ug of a 20-mer mutant IDH1 peptide subcutaneously per dose. This material consisted of PBMCs, taken from a glioma patient whose treatment included an IDH1 peptide vaccine. This receptor was obtained from a woman between 45 and 60 years old with glioma. The rearrangement links TRBV7-2 to TRBJ2-7; D uncertain. For the CDR3, the DNA is TGTGCCAGCAGCGTGAGTCAGCCAAACGAGCAGTACTTC. Protein sequence: CASSVSQPNEQYF.